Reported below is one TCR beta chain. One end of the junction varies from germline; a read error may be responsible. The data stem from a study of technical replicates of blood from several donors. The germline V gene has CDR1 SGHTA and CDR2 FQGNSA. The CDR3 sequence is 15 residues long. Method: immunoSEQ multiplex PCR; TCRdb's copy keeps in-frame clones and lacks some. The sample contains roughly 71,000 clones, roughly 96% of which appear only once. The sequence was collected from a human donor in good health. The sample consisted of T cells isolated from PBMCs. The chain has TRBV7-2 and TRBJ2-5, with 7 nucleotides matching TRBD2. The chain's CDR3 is CASSLAAWGQGTQYF. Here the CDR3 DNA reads TGTGCCAGCAGCCTAGCGGCTTGGGGCCAAGGGACCCAGTACTTC. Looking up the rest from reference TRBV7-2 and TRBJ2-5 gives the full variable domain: GAGVSQSPSNKVTEKGKDVELRCDPISGHTALYWYRQSLGQGLEFLIYFQGNSAPDKSGLPSDRFSAERTGGSVSTLTIQRTQQEDSAVYLCASSLAAWGQGTQYFGPGTRLLVL.